One sample yielded the 26 T cell receptor beta chains listed below, sequenced in a study of blood T cell repertoires in COVID-19. Profiling relied on immunoSEQ multiplex PCR, and the TCRdb table lists in-frame clones only, not all of them. The table includes around 30,000 clones, 80% to 90% detected once. Source material: peripheral blood. All receptors come from a human donor in a cohort sampled during active COVID-19.

The V gene is TRBV19, the J gene TRBJ1-6; weak D call: TRBD1 (5 bases). This CDR3 contains 13 residues. Germline CDR1 is LNHDA and CDR2 is SQIVND (reference sequence). The V end lost 6 bases, the J end lost 14 bases, and 17 bases lay between the germline ends. The CDR3 DNA reads TGTGCCAGTAGCCGACGGAGCGCAGGGACCCTCCACTTT. Amino acids: CASSRRSAGTLHF.

V is TRBV6-8 and J is TRBJ1-5; 7 bases are shared with TRBD1. The germline gives CDR1 MNHGY, CDR2 SAAAGT. CDR3 length: 16 residues. V lost 7 bases and J lost 3; bases outside the gene matches: 12. The CDR3 sequence: CASTIAIGGVNQPQHF. The CDR3 nucleotides are TGTGCCAGCACCATAGCTATAGGGGGCGTCAATCAGCCCCAGCATTTT.

In its sample, this clone was seen once. The chain couples TRBV18 to TRBJ1-5, with 10 nucleotides matching TRBD1. Per germline, CDR1 KGHSH and CDR2 LQKENI. J lost 4 bases, V lost 1 base, and 4 bases had no gene match. CDR3 length: 16 residues. The CDR3 loop is CASSPQDRGGNQPQHF. CDR3 nucleotides: TGTGCCAGCTCACCACAGGACAGGGGGGGAAATCAGCCCCAGCATTTT.

J is TRBJ2-7 and V is TRBV3-1 (or the pseudogene TRBV3-2); 8 nucleotides align to TRBD1. Looked up from germline, CDR1 is LGHDT and CDR2 is YNNKEL (reference sequence). Trimming cost V 2 bases and J 2 bases; bases outside gene matches: 5. The CDR3 is 15 amino acids. The CDR3 DNA reads as TGTGCCAGCAGCCAACCCAGGGGGCTTGCCTACGAGCAGTACTTC. This gives the protein CASSQPRGLAYEQYF.

This chain links TRBV19 with TRBJ1-3; D might be TRBD1 (5 bases). Trimming cost V 6 bases and J 0 bases, with 12 bases left between them. Per the germline V gene, CDR1 is LNHDA and CDR2 is SQIVND (reference sequence). CDR3 size: 15 residues. The CDR3 DNA reads as TGTGCCAGTAGGGACTACAGGAGCTCTGGAAACACCATATATTTT. As protein: CASRDYRSSGNTIYF.

The genes are TRBV6-6 and TRBJ2-5; D ambiguous. This CDR3 is 9 amino acids long. The ends were cut back, 10 bases at V and 4 bases at J, with 4 bases in the middle. Germline loops: CDR1 MNHNY, CDR2 SVGAGI (reference sequence). The CDR3 sequence is CATGETQYF. The CDR3, as DNA: TGTGCCACCGGAGAGACCCAGTACTTC.

The chain joins TRBV19 to TRBJ1-2, with D perhaps TRBD1 (5 bases). V was shortened by 4 bases and J by 3 bases, with 12 bases between the two germline ends. Germline V lookup: CDR1 LNHDA, CDR2 SQIVND (reference sequence). There are 14 residues in the CDR3. This CDR3 is CASSTQGWDYGYTF. CDR3 coding DNA: TGTGCCAGTAGTACCCAGGGTTGGGACTATGGCTACACCTTC.

The V gene is TRBV5-8, the J gene TRBJ2-2; weak D call: TRBD2 (5 bases). The CDR3 spans 17 residues. Trimming removed 6 bases from V and 0 bases from J, with 18 bases in between. The germline gives CDR1 SGHTS, CDR2 YDEGEE. CDR3 residues: CASTIWRSETNTGELFF. For the CDR3, the DNA is TGTGCCAGCACCATCTGGAGGTCAGAGACGAACACCGGGGAGCTGTTTTTT.

J is TRBJ1-1 and V is TRBV6-4; weak D call: TRBD1 (5 bases). Trimming left V 6 bases short and J 8 bases short, with 19 bases between. The CDR3 sequence is 14 residues long. Germline loops: CDR1 MRHNA, CDR2 SNTAGT. CDR3 in amino acids: CASSRDHITPEAFF. The CDR3 DNA sequence: TGTGCCAGCAGCAGGGATCATATCACTCCGGAAGCTTTCTTT.

The CDR3 is CASSLAQTGQETQYF. CDR3 sequence (DNA): TGTGCCAGCAGCTTAGCGCAAACAGGGCAAGAGACCCAGTACTTC. The chain is built from TRBV7-9 and TRBJ2-5; D may be TRBD1 (6 bases). This CDR3 contains 15 residues. Per the germline V gene, CDR1 is SEHNR and CDR2 is FQNEAQ (reference sequence). V gave up 0 bases and J gave up 2 bases, with 10 bases separating them.

This chain connects TRBV5-7 to TRBJ2-3; TRBD2 is a possible D gene (5 bases). TRBV5-7 is an open reading frame, and its role is uncertain. Trimming removed 3 bases from V and 1 base from J, with 15 bases in between. The CDR3 is 16 residues long. In DNA form, the CDR3 reads TGTGCCAGCAGCTCGGAACGCCGGACTGGCACAGATACGCAGTATTTT. Amino acid sequence: CASSSERRTGTDTQYF.

This chain uses TRBV11-3 with TRBJ2-1, with D perhaps matching TRBD2 (5 bases). V dropped 5 bases and J dropped 5 bases, with 10 bases sitting between them. CDR3 length equals 13 residues. CDR1 SGHNT and CDR2 YENEEA come from the germline V gene. The CDR3 region is CASSRRGNNEQFF. The CDR3 DNA reads as TGTGCCAGCAGCCGACGGGGTAACAATGAGCAGTTCTTC.

CDR3 DNA sequence: TGTGCCAGCAGCTCCTCGACAGGGCCCTCCTACAATGAGCAGTTCTTC. It is translated as CASSSSTGPSYNEQFF. The V and J genes are TRBV5-6 and TRBJ2-1; 7 nucleotides align to TRBD1. Trimming removed 3 bases from V and 0 bases from J; junction bases left unmatched: 6. The CDR3 runs to 16 residues. Looked up from germline, CDR1 is SGHDT and CDR2 is YYEEEE.

This clone was seen just once. J is TRBJ1-1 and V is TRBV19; 7 bases fit TRBD1. V dropped 5 bases and J dropped 3; count of bases not matched to a gene: 9. Germline V gene data show CDR1 as LNHDA and CDR2 as SQIVND (reference sequence). The CDR3 totals 15 residues. In nucleotides, the CDR3 is TGTGCCAGTAGTTACAGGGGCGCAGGGGACACTGAAGCTTTCTTT. It codes for CASSYRGAGDTEAFF.

The J gene is TRBJ2-1, the V gene TRBV6-7; D is possibly TRBD2 (6 bases). TRBV6-7 is classed as an ORF, of uncertain function. The V end was cut by 6 bases, the J end by 8 bases, with 20 bases between. The CDR3 is 15 amino acids. The CDR3 loop reads CASSLGTDSLHEQFF. CDR3 in DNA: TGTGCCAGCAGCCTAGGGACTGACTCTTTGCATGAGCAGTTCTTC.

The chain employs TRBV9 and TRBJ2-7; 9 bases align to TRBD1. The junction had 9 bases not matched to a gene; V was cut back by 4 bases and J by 1 base. The CDR3 extends over 16 amino acids. Looked up from germline, CDR1 is SGDLS and CDR2 is YYNGEE. In DNA form, the CDR3 reads TGTGCCAGCAGCCCACAGGGACAGGGTTCGTCCTACGAGCAGTACTTC. Residues: CASSPQGQGSSYEQYF.

The chain's CDR3 is CASSLRLQGDSGYTF. The CDR3 DNA is TGTGCCAGCTCGCTCCGCTTACAGGGGGACTCTGGCTACACCTTC. J is TRBJ1-2 and V is TRBV18, with 8 bases that match TRBD1. Germline V lookup: CDR1 KGHSH, CDR2 LQKENI. The CDR3 runs to 15 residues. With 6 bases clipped from V and 7 bases from J, the junction kept 13 bases outside the gene matches.

This sequence joins TRBV6-5 and TRBJ2-7; 10 nucleotides match TRBD1. The CDR3 covers 14 residues. The ends lost 7 bases at V and 2 bases at J; junction bases unmatched: 5. The germline CDR1 and CDR2 sequences are MNHEY and SVGAGI. CDR3 nucleotide sequence: TGTGCCAGCATCCCGACAGGGGGCCCCTACGAGCAGTACTTC. Its translation: CASIPTGGPYEQYF.

In the case of this clone: The sample holds other DNA sequences that translate to the same CDR3. This sequence joins TRBV18 and TRBJ2-3; TRBD2 matches 13 bases. Germline V gene sequence: CDR1 KGHSH, CDR2 LQKENI. This CDR3 region has 15 residues. With V trimmed by 3 bases and J by 6 bases, 3 bases remained unmatched. CDR3 sequence reads: CASSPGLAGADTQYF. The CDR3 nucleotides read TGTGCCAGCTCACCCGGACTAGCGGGGGCTGATACGCAGTATTTT.

V is TRBV5-1 and J is TRBJ1-2, with D tentatively TRBD1 (6 bases). Per the germline V gene, CDR1 is SGHRS and CDR2 is YFSETQ. CDR3 length: 17 residues. Deletions cut 3 bases from V and 5 bases from J, with 23 bases between. CDR3 sequence (DNA): TGCGCCAGCAGCTCCTCTCCCGGACAGCCAGCCAAATATGGCTACACCTTC. Its protein product is CASSSSPGQPAKYGYTF.

This chain connects TRBV3-1 (or the pseudogene TRBV3-2) to TRBJ2-5; 10 bases fit TRBD2. Germline V CDR1 and CDR2: LGHDT, YNNKEL (reference sequence). V shed 0 bases, J shed 5 bases, and the junction held 12 bases outside the gene matches. The length of the CDR3 is 18 residues. The CDR3: CASSQDPRSSGGLETQYF. The CDR3 DNA sequence: TGTGCCAGCAGCCAAGATCCCCGTAGTAGCGGGGGGTTGGAGACCCAGTACTTC.

This chain uses TRBV3-1 (or the pseudogene TRBV3-2) with TRBJ2-7, with D hard to call. V lost 0 bases and J 3 bases, leaving 12 bases between the germline ends. Looked up from germline, CDR1 is LGHDT and CDR2 is YNNKEL (reference sequence). The length of the CDR3 is 15 residues. The CDR3 DNA reads as TGTGCCAGCAGCCAAGATTTGAACAAAAACTACGAGCAGTACTTC. This encodes CASSQDLNKNYEQYF.

V and J are TRBV7-2 and TRBJ2-3, with TRBD2 matching over 9 bases. The V and J ends lost 0 bases and 0 bases, in that order; junction bases with no gene match: 10. CDR3 length equals 19 residues. The germline gives CDR1 SGHTA, CDR2 FQGNSA. The CDR3 loop reads CASSLASFGTSHSTDTQYF. CDR3 bases: TGTGCCAGCAGCTTAGCGTCATTCGGGACTAGCCATAGCACAGATACGCAGTATTTT.

The chain carries TRBV3-1 (or the pseudogene TRBV3-2) and TRBJ1-1, with 7 nucleotides matching TRBD1. Germline loops: CDR1 LGHDT, CDR2 YNNKEL (reference sequence). V gave up 3 bases and J gave up 11 bases; unmatched junction bases: 15. The CDR3 covers 15 residues. As DNA, the CDR3 is TGTGCCAGCAGCCAGGCAACAGGGGCCCAATTGACGGCTTTCTTT. It yields the protein CASSQATGAQLTAFF.

The chain recombines TRBV9 with TRBJ1-5, with D unresolved. The CDR3 extends over 14 amino acids. Per germline, CDR1 SGDLS and CDR2 YYNGEE. The V end lost 3 bases, the J end lost 0 bases, and 7 bases lay between the germline ends. Here the CDR3 DNA reads TGTGCCAGCAGCGCACATTCTAGCAATCAGCCCCAGCATTTT. Amino acid sequence: CASSAHSSNQPQHF.

The rearrangement links TRBV28 to TRBJ2-4; the D gene is possibly TRBD2 (5 bases). The CDR3 has 17 residues. Germline loops: CDR1 MDHEN, CDR2 SYDVKM. Between the trimmed V and J ends, which lost 3 bases and 0 bases, there was a span of 15 bases. The CDR3 reads CASSFPGLVKAKNIQYF. The DNA of the CDR3 is TGTGCCAGCAGTTTCCCTGGACTGGTCAAAGCCAAAAACATTCAGTACTTC.